The next 28 T cell receptor beta chains were all read from a single sample in a study of blood T cells in healthy people across ages. Together with a sample-barcoded 5' primer, a J-beta primer mix was included in a second PCR lasting roughly 6 to 12 cycles. TCRdb re-called the 5' RACE reads with MiXCR, one entry per CDR3 protein. Here the sample spans approximately 1.5 million distinct CDR3 sequences, 42% being singletons. Sequencing was done on a sample of blood. Receptors were obtained from a woman aged 18-29 years in good health.

This clonotype was seen only a few times. The gene calls are TRBV10-3 and TRBJ1-2, with D uncertain. The V gene lost 3 bases and the J gene lost 0 bases, with 17 bases spanning the gap. Germline CDR1 is ENHRY and CDR2 is SYGVKD. The CDR3 has 17 amino acids. The CDR3 here is CAISDPGRADTNYGYTF. CDR3 in DNA: TGTGCCATCAGTGACCCCGGTAGGGCTGACACTAACTATGGCTACACCTTC.

This clonotype was recorded a few times. The V gene is TRBV6-1, the J gene TRBJ2-5; D remains ambiguous. The J call is doubtful: the DNA matches TRBJ2-7 better. CDR3 length: 13 amino acids. Germline CDR1 and CDR2: MNHNS and SASEGT. The CDR3 here is CARKPHIPYEQYF. The CDR3 nucleotides are TGTGCCAGGAAACCTCACATTCCCTACGAGCAGTACTTC.

A word on this clonotype: Possible read error: a much larger clone is one base away. The CDR3 region is CGARDRVHYNEQFF. CDR3 sequence (DNA): TGCGGTGCTAGAGACCGGGTACATTACAATGAGCAGTTCTTC. This chain connects TRBV20-1 to TRBJ2-1; D not certain. CDR1 and CDR2 from the germline V gene are DFQATT and SNEGSKA (reference sequence). CDR3 length: 14 residues.

This clonotype was observed a few times. The chain combines TRBV19 with TRBJ2-3; the match to TRBD2 covers 7 bases. The trim removed 3 bases at V and 0 bases at J, leaving 6 bases unmatched. Germline V lookup: CDR1 LNHDA, CDR2 SQIVND (reference sequence). This CDR3 has 16 residues. CDR3 nucleotides: TGTGCCAGTAGTATGTGGGGGGGACTAAGCACAGATACGCAGTATTTT. Protein product: CASSMWGGLSTDTQYF.

The rearrangement links TRBV29-1 to TRBJ2-5, with D tentatively TRBD2 (6 bases). The CDR3 covers 12 residues. Trimming stripped 7 bases from V and 5 bases from J, with 14 bases between. The V gene's germline CDR1 is SQVTM and CDR2 ANQGSEA. The CDR3 protein is CSAAGIEETQYF. The CDR3 bases are TGCAGCGCCGCGGGGATTGAGGAGACCCAGTACTTC.

This chain connects TRBV11-2 to TRBJ2-7; no reliable D call. Trimming left V 1 base short and J 3 bases short, with 10 bases between. CDR1 and CDR2 from the germline V gene are SGHAT and FQNNGV. CDR3 length equals 14 residues. This CDR3 reads CASSLVFRSYEQYF. The CDR3 DNA sequence: TGTGCCAGCAGCTTAGTTTTTAGAAGCTACGAGCAGTACTTC.

The genes are TRBV9 and TRBJ2-1, with 9 bases lining up with TRBD1. Looked up from germline, CDR1 is SGDLS and CDR2 is YYNGEE. This CDR3 region has 17 residues. The J segment lost 0 bases and the V segment lost 3 bases, leaving 7 bases of the junction unmatched. CDR3 in amino acids: CASSEGQGSGSYNEQFF. CDR3 sequence (DNA): TGTGCCAGCAGCGAAGGACAGGGGTCGGGCTCCTACAATGAGCAGTTCTTC.

This clonotype was seen a single time. This chain links TRBV6-5 with TRBJ2-7; either TRBD1 or TRBD2 may fit D (6 bases each). The V and J ends lost 5 bases and 0 bases respectively, with 14 bases between them. This CDR3 has 15 amino acids. Germline loops: CDR1 MNHEY, CDR2 SVGAGI. The CDR3 spells CASSPRTGASYEQYF. The CDR3 DNA follows: TGTGCCAGCAGTCCACGGACGGGGGCCTCCTACGAGCAGTACTTC.

The gene calls are TRBV20-1 and TRBJ1-1; no reliable D call. Looked up from germline, CDR1 is DFQATT and CDR2 is SNEGSKA (reference sequence). The CDR3 length is 10 residues. Written as DNA, the CDR3 is TGCAAGCATGATAGGACTGAAGCTTTCTTT. As protein: CKHDRTEAFF.

The rearrangement links TRBV9 to TRBJ2-5; possibly TRBD2 for D (6 bases). The V end lost 3 bases, the J end lost 8 bases, and 14 bases lay between the germline ends. The germline CDR1 and CDR2 sequences are SGDLS and YYNGEE. The CDR3 extends over 13 amino acids. The CDR3 bases are TGTGCCAGCAGCGCGGGACTCCATAACACCCAGTACTTC. As protein: CASSAGLHNTQYF.

A single count supports this clonotype. The gene calls are TRBV12-3 or TRBV12-4 and TRBJ1-1; D is unclear. With 2 bases removed from V and 3 bases from J, the gap between germline ends came to 10 bases. This CDR3 contains 14 residues. CDR3 nucleotides: TGTGCCAGCAGTTTAATGAAAGTCTACACTGAAGCTTTCTTT. It specifies CASSLMKVYTEAFF.

The chain employs TRBV4-2 and TRBJ2-3, with 7 bases lining up with TRBD2. Germline CDR1 is LGHNA and CDR2 is YNFKEQ. This CDR3 comprises 14 residues. V lost 3 bases, J lost 2 bases, and 2 bases stayed unmatched. The CDR3 sequence: CASSQGGDTDTQYF. DNA for the CDR3: TGTGCCAGCAGCCAGGGGGGGGACACAGATACGCAGTATTTT.

This clonotype was seen only a few times. J is TRBJ2-3 and V is TRBV20-1; 11 bases map to TRBD2. The germline gives CDR1 DFQATT, CDR2 SNEGSKA (reference sequence). This CDR3 has 15 residues. Trimming removed 7 bases from V and 5 bases from J; junction bases left unmatched: 11. The CDR3 region is CSVRALAGAGDTQYF. Here the CDR3 DNA reads TGCAGTGTGAGAGCACTAGCGGGAGCGGGAGATACGCAGTATTTT.

The chain employs TRBV28 and TRBJ2-7; possibly TRBD2 for D (5 bases). CDR1 and CDR2 from the germline V gene are MDHEN and SYDVKM. The CDR3 runs 12 residues. V lost 7 bases to trimming and J lost 3 bases, with 10 bases between them. CDR3 region: CASNDEGYEQYF. The CDR3 nucleotides read TGTGCCAGCAATGATGAGGGCTACGAGCAGTACTTC.

This clonotype was observed a single time. The rearrangement uses TRBV30 and TRBJ2-3; 10 bases are shared with TRBD2. CDR1 and CDR2 from the germline V gene are GTSNPN and SVGIG (reference sequence). With 4 bases clipped from V and 4 bases from J, the junction kept 8 bases outside the gene matches. The CDR3 loop spans 15 amino acids. In DNA form, the CDR3 reads TGTGCCTGGACTAGCGGGAGACGGGGGGCAGATACGCAGTATTTT. This encodes CAWTSGRRGADTQYF.

J is TRBJ2-4 and V is TRBV4-1; the D gene is possibly TRBD2 (5 bases). The DNA end lines up better with TRBJ2-5; the J call may be wrong. In germline, CDR1 is MGHRA, CDR2 YSYEKL. The CDR3 totals 14 residues. This CDR3 is CASSHGLAQETQYF. The CDR3 nucleotides read TGCGCCAGCAGCCATGGGCTAGCCCAAGAGACCCAGTACTTC.

The rearrangement uses TRBV6-5 and TRBJ1-2; D unclear. Trimming stripped 9 bases from V and 2 bases from J, with 13 bases between. Germline CDR1 reads MNHEY; CDR2 reads SVGAGI. The CDR3 totals 13 residues. In DNA, the CDR3 is TGTGCCAGTGGATTAGACCCAAACTATGGCTACACCTTC. Protein sequence: CASGLDPNYGYTF.

The chain couples TRBV20-1 to TRBJ1-1, with TRBD1 as a possible D gene (5 bases). Germline V gives CDR1 DFQATT, CDR2 SNEGSKA (reference sequence). The CDR3 covers 11 residues. The ends were cut back, 0 bases at V and 8 bases at J, with 7 bases in the middle. CDR3 DNA: TGCAGTGCTAGAGAGGGGGAGGAAGCTTTCTTT. Translation: CSAREGEEAFF.

The V and J genes are TRBV7-2 and TRBJ1-3; 8 positions match TRBD1. The length of the CDR3 is 16 residues. Trimming removed 5 bases from V and 1 base from J; junction bases left unmatched: 7. Per the germline V gene, CDR1 is SGHTA and CDR2 is FQGNSA. The CDR3 DNA is TGTGCCAGCAGCCAGGGGGCATCCGGGTCTGGAAACACCATATATTTT. As protein: CASSQGASGSGNTIYF.

The chain has TRBV10-3 and TRBJ2-1; 7 nucleotides align to TRBD2. This CDR3 is built from 14 residues. V lost 1 base to trimming and J lost 3 bases; unmatched junction nucleotides: 0. Germline loops: CDR1 ENHRY, CDR2 SYGVKD. The CDR3 is CAISELAGYNEQFF. CDR3 DNA: TGTGCCATCAGTGAGTTAGCGGGCTACAATGAGCAGTTCTTC.

The table lists this clonotype with a few counts. J is TRBJ1-1 and V is TRBV6-5; TRBD1 matches at 7 bases. The CDR3 is 16 amino acids. J was trimmed by 0 bases and V by 2 bases; bases with no gene match: 6. Germline-derived CDR1 and CDR2 are MNHEY and SVGAGI. This CDR3 is CASSYTGVGLNTEAFF. The CDR3 DNA reads as TGTGCCAGCAGTTACACAGGGGTGGGTTTGAACACTGAAGCTTTCTTT.

This clonotype showed up just once. The rearrangement uses TRBV15 and TRBJ1-3; D unclear. V gave up 0 bases and J gave up 0 bases, with 6 bases separating them. The CDR3 runs 15 residues. Per the germline V gene, CDR1 is LNHNV and CDR2 is YYDKDF (reference sequence). CDR3 amino acids: CATSRDRVSGNTIYF. Written as DNA, the CDR3 is TGTGCCACCAGCAGAGATCGAGTCTCTGGAAACACCATATATTTT.

There are many counts of this clonotype. The V gene is TRBV12-3 or TRBV12-4, the J gene TRBJ1-1; D unresolved. The CDR3 sequence is 13 residues long. V lost 5 bases and J lost 5, with 12 bases in between. CDR3: CASSGWEGTEAFF. CDR3 in DNA: TGTGCCAGCAGTGGATGGGAGGGAACTGAAGCTTTCTTT.

This clonotype was counted many times. This rearrangement joins TRBV4-3 to TRBJ2-5; TRBD1 or TRBD2 may be the D gene (5 bases each). The end of the DNA is better explained by TRBJ2-7, so the J call may be wrong. This CDR3 spans 13 amino acids. Germline V gives CDR1 LGHNA, CDR2 YSLEER. CDR3 protein: CASSQDFGTEQYF. CDR3 coding DNA: TGCGCCAGCAGCCAAGATTTCGGGACCGAGCAGTACTTC.

Concerning this clonotype itself: This clone may be a read error of a much larger clone one base away. This chain uses TRBV7-2 with TRBJ2-7; 9 bases line up with TRBD2. The J call may be wrong; the DNA end is better matched by TRBJ2-5. Germline lookup yields CDR1 SGHTA and CDR2 FQGNSA. The CDR3 has 16 residues. CDR3 amino acids: CASTARLAGTQGTQYF. CDR3 in DNA: TGTGCCAGCACCGCGAGGCTAGCGGGGACTCAAGGGACCCAGTACTTC.

The chain joins TRBV28 to TRBJ2-1; D is perhaps TRBD1 or TRBD2 (6 bases each). The DNA end is a closer match to TRBJ2-7, so the J assignment may be wrong. Germline lookup yields CDR1 MDHEN and CDR2 SYDVKM. CDR3 length: 15 residues. The CDR3 is CASRRGGGTYNEQYF. The CDR3, as DNA: TGTGCCAGCAGGCGTGGAGGGGGAACATACAATGAGCAGTACTTC.

This chain links TRBV4-1 with TRBJ1-1; TRBD1 matches at 7 bases. With 3 bases clipped from V and 1 base from J, the junction kept 5 bases outside the gene matches. The CDR3 totals 15 residues. Germline CDR1 MGHRA, CDR2 YSYEKL. In DNA form, the CDR3 reads TGCGCCAGCAGCCACGGACAGGCCAAGAACACTGAAGCTTTCTTT. This encodes CASSHGQAKNTEAFF.

In nucleotides, the CDR3 is TGCAGTGCTAAACGACGTGAAAAACTGTTTTTT. It is translated as CSAKRREKLFF. V and J are TRBV20-1 and TRBJ1-4; D gene uncertain. Trimming pared 4 bases from V and 7 bases from J, leaving 7 bases between. The CDR3 length is 11 residues. Germline CDR1 and CDR2: DFQATT and SNEGSKA (reference sequence).